Shown below are 10 T cell receptor beta chains from a single sample sequenced in a study of T-cell reconstitution after alpha-beta-depleted transplantation in children. As it was prepared, the TCRbeta library received unique molecular identifiers. Each CDR3 protein gets one entry after TCRdb re-called the PCR reads with MiXCR. The sample lists 800,000 to 1,000,000 distinct CDR3 sequences, roughly 31% occurring once. This specimen consisted of PBMCs, mostly from graft donor cells, obtained 360 days after TCRalphabeta/CD19-depleted stem cell transplant. Every receptor here comes from a boy younger than two who had a stem cell transplant for SCID, so the T cells may come from the graft donor.

This clonotype showed up just a few times. This chain connects TRBV7-9 to TRBJ2-5; D is possibly TRBD1 (5 bases). Trimming took off 1 base at V and 1 base at J, with 16 bases between the two ends. The germline V gene has CDR1 SEHNR and CDR2 FQNEAQ (reference sequence). This CDR3 has 17 amino acids. The DNA for the CDR3 is TGTGCCAGCAGCTTAGGGTCCACAGGTGATCTCCAAGAGACCCAGTACTTC. Its protein product is CASSLGSTGDLQETQYF.

V usage is TRBV20-1 and J usage is TRBJ2-3; D may be TRBD2 (6 bases). The V and J ends lost 3 bases and 0 bases respectively, with 16 bases between them. This CDR3 contains 16 residues. Germline V gene data show CDR1 as DFQATT and CDR2 as SNEGSKA (reference sequence). This chain's CDR3 is CSARIEALASTDTQYF. Here the CDR3 DNA reads TGCAGTGCTAGGATCGAAGCGCTAGCGAGCACAGATACGCAGTATTTT.

In its sample, this clonotype was seen a few times. The rearrangement uses TRBV2 and TRBJ1-5, with D possibly TRBD1 on 6 matching bases. Germline lookup yields CDR1 SNHLY and CDR2 FYNNEI. CDR3 length equals 14 residues. Trimming removed 7 bases from V and 9 bases from J, with 19 bases in between. CDR3 sequence (DNA): TGTGCCAGCACCGACCCGGGACACCCGGGGCCCCAGCATTTT. Protein: CASTDPGHPGPQHF.

This chain links TRBV18 with TRBJ1-1; D is uncertain. The ends were cut back, 6 bases at V and 3 bases at J, with 17 bases in the middle. Germline-derived CDR1 and CDR2 are KGHSH and LQKENI. The CDR3 runs to 15 residues. The CDR3 nucleotides read TGTGCCAGCTCGTCCGGGCCCCAACTCTACACTGAAGCTTTCTTT. Encoded protein: CASSSGPQLYTEAFF. The full variable domain, completed using reference TRBV18 and TRBJ1-1, is NAGVMQNPRHLVRRRGQEARLRCSPMKGHSHVYWYRQLPEEGLKFMVYLQKENIIDESGMPKERFSAEFPKEGPSILRIQQVVRGDSAAYFCASSSGPQLYTEAFFGQGTRLTVV.

V gene TRBV20-1 combines with J gene TRBJ1-1; D call uncertain. With 6 bases removed from V and 1 base from J, the gap between germline ends came to 15 bases. This CDR3 has 14 amino acids. CDR1 is DFQATT, CDR2 SNEGSKA, per germline (reference sequence). CDR3 loop: CSATLRTGNTEAFF. The CDR3 DNA reads TGCAGTGCCACCCTTCGGACTGGGAACACTGAAGCTTTCTTT.

V and J are TRBV20-1 and TRBJ2-7; 15 nucleotides line up with TRBD2. The CDR3 loop spans 19 amino acids. The germline V gene encodes CDR1 DFQATT and CDR2 SNEGSKA (reference sequence). V lost 0 bases, J lost 3 bases, and 12 bases stayed unmatched. The CDR3 DNA sequence: TGCAGTGCTAGAGATCCGGGACTAGCGGGGGGTCCCGGAATCTACGAGCAGTACTTC. As protein: CSARDPGLAGGPGIYEQYF.

Only a few counts were recorded for this clonotype. The chain carries TRBV3-1 and TRBJ2-7; D is undetermined. Trimming stripped 4 bases from V and 0 bases from J, with 10 bases between. The CDR3 has 14 residues. The germline V gene encodes CDR1 LGHDT and CDR2 YNNKEL (reference sequence). The CDR3 DNA reads TGTGCCAGCAGCCCCGCCGCCAGCTCCTACGAGCAGTACTTC. This encodes CASSPAASSYEQYF.

This clonotype was picked up a small number of times. The gene calls are TRBV20-1 and TRBJ2-1, with TRBD1 matching 7 bases. This CDR3 contains 15 residues. The V gene end was trimmed by 6 bases and the J gene end by 3 bases; junction bases not matched to a gene: 11. Germline V gives CDR1 DFQATT, CDR2 SNEGSKA (reference sequence). The CDR3 loop is CSARLDRAFYNEQFF. CDR3 nucleotide sequence: TGCAGTGCAAGACTCGACAGGGCGTTCTACAATGAGCAGTTCTTC.

The chain has TRBV3-1 and TRBJ2-7, with 7 nucleotides matching TRBD1. The CDR3 is 12 amino acids. V trimming: 3 bases; J trimming: 13 bases; junction bases outside the gene matches: 9. The germline CDR1 and CDR2 sequences are LGHDT and YNNKEL (reference sequence). The CDR3 is CASSHNSGQLYF. CDR3 sequence (DNA): TGTGCCAGCAGCCATAACTCGGGACAGCTTTACTTC.

This clonotype was detected only a few times. This rearrangement joins TRBV20-1 to TRBJ2-5; perhaps TRBD1 as D (5 bases). The CDR3 totals 14 residues. Per germline, CDR1 DFQATT and CDR2 SNEGSKA (reference sequence). V was trimmed by 0 bases and J by 2 bases, leaving 10 bases between them. The CDR3 region has the DNA TGCAGTGCTAGAGAAGGGGCCAGTCAAGAGACCCAGTACTTC. This gives the protein CSAREGASQETQYF.